This T cell receptor (beta chain) stems from a study of cytomegalovirus exposure and HLA in healthy donors (dated by TCRdb to between 2016 and 2019). With respect to the entire study: An earlier analysis of approximately 640 of the donors reported more than 250 Gb of sequence data and some 100 million unique TCR beta sequences from approximately 180 million T cells. An early release covering about 600 HLA-typed donors comprised about 300 gigabases of sequencing data and around 85 million unique TCR sequences. Among the roughly 400 genotyped donors, more than 70% belonged to the genetic ancestry cluster associated with self-reported Caucasian donors. The study aimed to test whether cataloging public T cell receptors could reveal signatures of past pathogen exposure. The study used immunosequencing to profile the T cell repertoires of 666 subjects and linked those repertoires to cytomegalovirus serostatus. Besides the first cohort of some 670 subjects, a separate validation cohort made up of 95 to 150 different subjects was used. To predict cytomegalovirus infection status, the study brought together high-throughput TCR immunosequencing, statistical association of individual TCRs with disease status, and machine learning. A later analysis re-analyzed previously published TCR beta repertoires from 666 donors and added high-resolution HLA genotyping to study TCR occurrence patterns. Rather than drawing on any new phenotypic data, the later analysis identified candidate immune exposures from TCR beta sequences and the way those sequences occurred across donors. In an earlier analysis of 500 to 650 of the donors, high-throughput TCR beta sequencing was used to judge whether each TCR beta V gene segment behaved as functional or pseudogenic. Donor age, sex, ethnicity and CMV serostatus were collected together with the repertoire data. In a later genetic analysis, genome-wide SNP genotypes for about 55% of the roughly 700 donors were used, and that subset was treated as a discovery cohort. Every discovery cohort repertoire had been produced on one sequencing platform. Class I and class II HLA loci were covered by the typing at four-digit resolution. The number of donors typed differed by locus, with roughly 629-640 for A, B, C, DRB1 and DQB1, around 520 for DQA1, over 600 for DPA1, and about 450 for DPB1. Because of strong linkage in the cohort, 5 or 6 DR-DQ haplotypes were treated as single units for association and clustering. Among over 350 genotyped donors of the cohort, an average of around 240,000 unique TCR beta nucleotide sequences were sequenced per donor, around 18% of them non-productive.

Reading the germline V gene gives CDR1 SGHAT and CDR2 FQNNGV. The CDR3, from cysteine to phenylalanine, totals 14 residues. Only CDR3 DNA is held: 42 bases, read in frame from base 1. V ends up 4 bases short and J 5 bases short, with an unmatched junction base count of 8. This clone has just a few counts. No cognate antigen has been identified for it. Per-base quality was not reported, and no clone a single base away is much larger than it. The cohort comprised fewer than 700 healthy bone marrow donors. All cohort members were sampled while nominally healthy, although unrecorded immune exposures were likely present. The donor tested CMV seropositive and was one of the 289 seropositive cohort members. Every donor gave a peripheral blood sample, and the peripheral blood mononuclear cells from that sample were used for TCR beta sequencing. The Qiagen DNeasy Blood Extraction Kit was used to extract genomic DNA from the blood cell samples.

Broader findings and caveats from the paper: Roughly uniform sequencing depth across donors was assumed in presence/absence analyses, although this assumption may not hold. A later genetic analysis reported fewer N-insertions in productive TCRs among donors in an Asian-associated ancestry cluster than the approximately 670-donor mean. A few of the identified cytomegalovirus-associated TCR beta chains were confirmed in vitro to be specific for cytomegalovirus antigens. For the cohort, immune exposure information was limited to CMV serostatus. The classifier was reported to diagnose cytomegalovirus status with high specificity and sensitivity in both the original and validation cohorts. A later analysis associated 15,000 to 20,000 TCR beta sequences with specific HLA alleles at a false discovery rate of 0.05. An earlier analysis of approximately 530 of the donors showed that most TCR beta V segments appeared in productive rearrangements either about 87% or about 30% of the time, which broadly matched IMGT annotations. In this cohort, only TCR beta chains were sequenced, and detectable features were limited by the absence of alpha or paired-chain data. A cluster of highly shared sequence variants was judged likely to be a technical artifact of the sequencing pipeline. A further reported finding was that TCR beta sequences accurately predicted the HLA-A and HLA-B alleles for most subjects in the first cohort. When HLA alleles, especially DR and DQ, strongly co-occurred, TCR associations were difficult to assign to individual alleles. A total of fewer than 200 TCR beta chains were listed by the study as associated with cytomegalovirus. In a later genetic analysis, a missense DCLRE1C variant was associated with V-gene and J-gene trimming of TCR beta chains, and the association was replicated in an independent cohort. HLA typing was unavailable for some donors at each locus, so association tests used only the typed subset. Across donors, most TCR sequences were observed very rarely, whereas some public TCRs were present in many individuals. In a later analysis, TCR association rates were found to vary across HLA loci, with the most associated TCRs seen for DRB1 alleles and the fewest for HLA-C alleles. Because counts were too low, seventeen rarely observed V segments, including chromosome 9 orphons, were excluded from the earlier analysis of 587 of the donors. Compared with equally common non-associated chains, HLA-associated TCR beta chains in a later analysis were more clonally expanded and had lower generation probabilities. Some IMGT-functional V segments, including TRBV6-2 and TRBV6-3, could not be told apart with the 87-base-pair reads, so those segments were excluded. Linkage disequilibrium might explain the correlated functional status among segregating V segments, but an unknown experimental factor could not be excluded. In a later analysis, several top co-occurrence clusters were reported to appear linked to parvovirus B19, influenza, CMV and Epstein-Barr virus. A later analysis found that most CMV-associated TCR beta chains appeared HLA-restricted, with HLA associations seemingly driven largely by CMV exposure. The authors suggested that the approach could potentially be generalized to other disease states and immunological phenotypes.

Libraries were built with the immunoSEQ multiplex PCR assay. A mixture of 60 forward primers for TCR Vbeta segments and 13 reverse primers for TCR Jbeta segments was used in the multiplex PCR. The CDR3 region of rearranged TCR beta genes was amplified from genomic DNA by a multiplex PCR assay. The amplified TCR beta libraries were sequenced on the Illumina HiSeq System as 87-base-pair reads. The published analysis was carried out like this. In a later analysis, 80 million or so unique TCR beta chains were counted across the roughly 700 repertoires, and about 10 million of these chains were shared by at least two donors. A nearest-neighbor algorithm error-corrected the raw reads and collapsed the reads into unique sequences, merging closely related sequences to remove PCR and sequencing errors. V, D and J gene segments were assigned by aligning CDR3 sequences to IMGT reference sequences. For a sequence to be retained, a match of at least six nucleotides was required to both a V gene segment and a J gene segment. A rearrangement counted as productive if the CDR3 had no stop codons and remained in frame with V and J, and every other rearrangement counted as non-productive. CDR3 was defined by IMGT convention, running from the second conserved V-encoded cysteine to the conserved J-encoded phenylalanine. In an earlier analysis of roughly 610 of the donors, sequences lacking an unambiguous match to a single V gene segment were excluded. In an earlier analysis of around 600 of the donors, V segments were called functional above 56.7% productive rearrangements and were called segregating when the between-donor standard deviation exceeded 5%. A statistical classification framework was built for diagnosing cytomegalovirus status from the catalog of TCR beta chain sequences. A later analysis assigned V and J genes by comparing TCR nucleotide sequences with IMGT/GENE-DB human TR gene sequences. A later analysis assigned CDR3 sequences and most-parsimonious VDJ recombination scenarios with the TCRdist pipeline. In a later analysis, every TCR beta chain was defined by the combination of its CDR3 amino acid sequence and its V-gene family, and reads without a unique V-gene family were dropped. In a later analysis, approximately 590 highly shared, low-generation-probability nucleotide sequences were removed to address suspected cross-contamination and a sequencing artifact. In a later analysis, a clonal expansion index was calculated for each public chain from normalized within-repertoire ranks of inferred template counts. In a later analysis, generation probabilities were computed using a VDJ recombination model fitted to out-of-frame rearrangements, and the results were checked against IGoR. In a later analysis, TCR-TCR, TCR-HLA and TCR-CMV co-occurrence was scored with hypergeometric tests, and a repertoire-size bias correction was applied to TCR pairs. A later analysis estimated false discovery rates by permuting HLA or CMV assignments 20 times. In a later analysis, co-occurring TCRs were grouped using DBSCAN, with TCRdist sequence similarity added in when clustering inside HLA-allele-positive subsets. For co-occurrence clustering, repertoires with fewer than 30,000 or more than 120,000 public chains were excluded, along with a handful of repertoires with anomalous nucleotide sharing. The immuneACCESS repertoire file appears here via TCRdb, limited to in-frame rearrangements. These files lack a portion of the clones; in checked studies, under half of the deficit traces to unresolved V genes, and the cause of the others is not known. V and J calls and clone size follow that table, whereas D and trimming were derived from the DNA. The table for this sample lists more than 100,000 clones; around 63% of them were counted only once. The biggest ten clones account for less than 12% of the sample.

The chain couples TRBV11-2 to TRBJ2-7; 7 junctional bases match TRBD2. The source of this sequence is a man aged 35 to 55 in good health and CMV-seropositive. The sample was PBMCs. For the CDR3, the sequence is CASSSTSWWDEQYF. The DNA reads TGTGCCAGCAGCTCGACTAGCTGGTGGGACGAGCAGTACTTC.